A single sample is the source of the 26 T cell receptor beta chains below, sequenced in a study of blood T cell repertoires in COVID-19. Sequencing used immunoSEQ multiplex PCR; TCRdb keeps in-frame clones, though not all of them. The sample has 130,000 or so clones; more than 65% are singletons. The sequencing input was peripheral blood. The receptors were gathered from a human donor in a cohort sampled during active COVID-19.

This rearrangement joins TRBV24-1 to TRBJ2-6, with no clear D. V lost 2 bases and J 0 bases, leaving 13 bases between the germline ends. This CDR3 comprises 18 residues. Germline assignment: CDR1 KGHDR and CDR2 SFDVKD. The CDR3: CATSDSVGRPSGANVLTF. CDR3 nucleotides: TGTGCCACCAGTGATTCAGTGGGCAGACCCTCTGGGGCCAACGTCCTGACTTTC.

The chain carries TRBV9 and TRBJ1-2; maybe TRBD1 (5 bases). Trimming removed 2 bases at V and 8 bases at J, with 16 bases between. The germline V gene encodes CDR1 SGDLS and CDR2 YYNGEE. The CDR3 is made up of 14 amino acids. The CDR3 region has the DNA TGTGCCAGCAGCGTCTCCCCGGACACGATAGGCTACACCTTC. It specifies CASSVSPDTIGYTF.

This clone was detected once. The rearrangement uses TRBV28 and TRBJ2-3, with 7 bases matching TRBD2. V lost 7 bases, J lost 2 bases, and 6 bases stayed unmatched. Germline CDR1 is MDHEN and CDR2 is SYDVKM. The CDR3 totals 14 residues. The CDR3 reads CASKPSGITDTQYF. As DNA, the CDR3 is TGTGCCAGCAAGCCTAGCGGTATCACAGATACGCAGTATTTT.

This clone turned up a few times. V gene TRBV6-6 combines with J gene TRBJ2-3; D remains ambiguous. Germline loops: CDR1 MNHNY, CDR2 SVGAGI (reference sequence). This CDR3 region has 14 residues. V was shortened by 7 bases and J by 0 bases, with 11 bases between the two germline ends. The CDR3 region is CASTPLISTDTQYF. In nucleotides, the CDR3 is TGTGCCAGCACCCCTCTAATCAGCACAGATACGCAGTATTTT.

This clone has only a few counts. The V call is TRBV28, the J call TRBJ1-5, with D possibly being TRBD1 (5 bases). The CDR3 has 15 residues. The ends were cut back, 6 bases at V and 0 bases at J, with 12 bases in the middle. Per the germline V gene, CDR1 is MDHEN and CDR2 is SYDVKM. CDR3 nucleotides: TGTGCCAGCAGCTTTACAGGTTCTAGCAATCAGCCCCAGCATTTT. Encoded protein: CASSFTGSSNQPQHF. Supplemented by reference TRBV28 and TRBJ1-5, the full variable domain reads DVKVTQSSRYLVKRTGEKVFLECVQDMDHENMFWYRQDPGLGLRLIYFSYDVKMKEKGDIPEGYSVSREKKERFSLILESASTNQTSMYLCASSFTGSSNQPQHFGDGTRLSIL.

V gene TRBV3-1 (or the pseudogene TRBV3-2) combines with J gene TRBJ1-1; D gene unclear. The length of the CDR3 is 11 residues. V gave up 4 bases and J gave up 3 bases, with 3 bases separating them. Looked up from germline, CDR1 is LGHDT and CDR2 is YNNKEL (reference sequence). CDR3 sequence: CASSRDTEAFF. CDR3 nucleotide sequence: TGTGCCAGCAGCCGAGACACTGAAGCTTTCTTT.

This rearrangement joins TRBV11-2 to TRBJ1-4; 7 nucleotides agree with TRBD1. V lost 4 bases, J lost 5 bases, and 10 bases stayed unmatched. The CDR3 is made up of 16 amino acids. Germline V gives CDR1 SGHAT, CDR2 FQNNGV. The CDR3 sequence: CASSYTGTAGNEKLFF. The CDR3 DNA follows: TGTGCCAGCAGCTACACCGGGACAGCCGGAAATGAAAAACTGTTTTTT.

The chain links TRBV2 to TRBJ2-3; D unresolved. This CDR3 is 11 amino acids long. CDR1 is SNHLY, CDR2 FYNNEI, per germline. V shed 8 bases and J shed 6 bases, with 9 bases lying between them. The CDR3 nucleotides read TGTGCCAGCCGAGTCACGGATACGCAGTATTTT. Translating it yields CASRVTDTQYF.

For the CDR3, the DNA is TGTGCAAGTCGCTTAGCGCGGGGGGCTAGCGACTCCTACAATGAGCAGTTCTTC. Residues: CASRLARGASDSYNEQFF. The chain has TRBV12-2 and TRBJ2-1; the table's D gene call, TRBD2, was not cross checked with the DNA. TRBV12-2 is a recognized pseudogene. The CDR3 totals 18 residues.

This clone occurred once. CDR3 region: CATVGRDEAFF. For the CDR3, the DNA is TGTGCCACCGTAGGACGGGATGAAGCTTTCTTT. The V gene is TRBV6-1, the J gene TRBJ1-1; D unclear. Trimming left V 10 bases short and J 7 bases short, with 13 bases between. The CDR3 is 11 residues long. The V gene's germline CDR1 is MNHNS and CDR2 SASEGT.

The rearrangement joins TRBV10-3 to TRBJ1-2, with a tentative D call TRBD1 (5 bases). Germline V gives CDR1 ENHRY, CDR2 SYGVKD. The CDR3 runs to 15 residues. V was cut by 4 bases and J by 3 bases, with 15 bases left in between. The DNA of the CDR3 is TGTGCCATCAGTGGAGGGGCGGTAGCGGACTATGGCTACACCTTC. Amino acids: CAISGGAVADYGYTF.

This clone has just a few counts. The chain links TRBV7-2 to TRBJ1-2; no firm D call. Trimming took 4 bases from V and 3 from J, leaving 24 bases between them. The CDR3 covers 18 residues. Looked up from germline, CDR1 is SGHTA and CDR2 is FQGNSA. As DNA, the CDR3 is TGTGCCAGCAGCTCATCTCCGGTCCCGGGAAGGCCAGACTATGGCTACACCTTC. It codes for CASSSSPVPGRPDYGYTF.

This chain links TRBV9 with TRBJ2-3, with a weak D call TRBD2 (5 bases). The CDR3 spans 16 residues. Trimming stripped 2 bases from V and 0 bases from J, with 13 bases between. Germline values: CDR1 SGDLS, CDR2 YYNGEE. Written as DNA, the CDR3 is TGTGCCAGCAGCGTCCCAGCGGCAGCTAGCACAGATACGCAGTATTTT. Translation: CASSVPAAASTDTQYF.

The CDR3: CASSISGMGSYTGELFF. Written as DNA, the CDR3 is TGTGCCAGTAGTATAAGCGGTATGGGCTCATACACCGGGGAGCTGTTTTTT. The chain carries TRBV19 and TRBJ2-2; TRBD2 might be the D (5 bases). CDR3 size: 17 residues. Trimming removed 2 bases from V and 3 bases from J, with 16 bases in between. Germline-derived CDR1 and CDR2 are LNHDA and SQIVND (reference sequence).

This clone was counted a single time. The chain employs TRBV5-4 and TRBJ1-5, with TRBD1 as a possible D gene (6 bases). CDR1 and CDR2 (germline): SGHNT, YYREEE (reference sequence). The CDR3 loop spans 14 amino acids. V lost 0 bases to trimming and J lost 4 bases, with 8 bases between them. The CDR3 coding sequence is TGTGCCAGCAGCTTGGCAGGGGAAAATCAGCCCCAGCATTTT. It is translated as CASSLAGENQPQHF.

The J gene is TRBJ2-1, the V gene TRBV4-1; TRBD1 is a possible D gene (5 bases). The CDR3 length is 16 residues. V lost 5 bases and J lost 7, with 21 bases in between. Germline V gives CDR1 MGHRA, CDR2 YSYEKL. CDR3 sequence: CASSGRTSGIGNEQFF. The DNA for the CDR3 is TGCGCCAGCAGCGGACGTACATCAGGGATAGGGAATGAGCAGTTCTTC.

This clone was detected only a few times. V gene TRBV18 combines with J gene TRBJ2-7, with TRBD2 identical over 13 bases. The germline CDR1 and CDR2 sequences are KGHSH and LQKENI. The ends lost 2 bases at V and 5 bases at J; junction bases unmatched: 6. The length of the CDR3 is 16 residues. The CDR3 protein is CASSPSFGLAGDEQYF. The CDR3 DNA is TGTGCCAGCTCACCATCCTTCGGACTAGCGGGAGACGAGCAGTACTTC.

In its sample, this clone was seen once. The chain employs TRBV5-1 and TRBJ2-1, with 7 bases lining up with TRBD1. Unmatched junction bases numbered 7, after V lost 4 bases and J lost 3 bases. This CDR3 is 15 amino acids long. Germline CDR1 SGHRS, CDR2 YFSETQ. In DNA form, the CDR3 reads TGCGCCAGCAGCGAGGGACAGATCATCTACAATGAGCAGTTCTTC. It yields the protein CASSEGQIIYNEQFF.

The J gene is TRBJ1-1, the V gene TRBV12-3 or TRBV12-4, with D hard to call. V lost 7 bases to trimming and J lost 5 bases, with 14 bases between them. This CDR3 has 13 amino acids. The CDR3 DNA is TGTGCCAGCACAATCGAGGGTCGGACTGAAGCTTTCTTT. This codes for CASTIEGRTEAFF.

J is TRBJ1-5 and V is TRBV7-2; 7 positions agree with TRBD1. The germline gives CDR1 SGHTA, CDR2 FQGNSA. The J segment lost 4 bases and the V segment lost 5 bases, leaving 2 bases of the junction unmatched. This CDR3 has 13 amino acids. The CDR3 DNA is TGTGCCAGCAGCCCGGACAGGAATCAGCCCCAGCATTTT. Residues: CASSPDRNQPQHF. Supplemented by reference TRBV7-2 and TRBJ1-5, the full variable domain reads GAGVSQSPSNKVTEKGKDVELRCDPISGHTALYWYRQSLGQGLEFLIYFQGNSAPDKSGLPSDRFSAERTGGSVSTLTIQRTQQEDSAVYLCASSPDRNQPQHFGDGTRLSIL.

V gene TRBV7-3 combines with J gene TRBJ2-1; 10 bases match TRBD1. Trimming cost V 4 bases and J 8 bases; bases outside gene matches: 2. This CDR3 spans 13 amino acids. CDR1 SGHTA and CDR2 FQGTGA come from the germline V gene. In DNA form, the CDR3 reads TGTGCCAGCAGCTGGGACAGGGGCGATGAGCAGTTCTTC. It yields the protein CASSWDRGDEQFF.

The chain couples TRBV7-3 to TRBJ2-1, with D perhaps matching TRBD2 (6 bases). The CDR3 is 15 residues long. V was clipped by 2 bases and J by 0 bases, with 8 bases between them. Germline V lookup: CDR1 SGHTA, CDR2 FQGTGA. This CDR3 is CASSLDGGSYNEQFF. The DNA of the CDR3 is TGTGCCAGCAGCTTAGACGGGGGCTCCTACAATGAGCAGTTCTTC.

The chain employs TRBV19 and TRBJ2-3; 8 nucleotides agree with TRBD1. Germline V gives CDR1 LNHDA, CDR2 SQIVND (reference sequence). Trimming removed 1 base from V and 3 bases from J; junction bases left unmatched: 6. The length of the CDR3 is 16 residues. This CDR3 is CASSIVTGDYTDTQYF. In DNA form, the CDR3 reads TGTGCCAGTAGTATAGTGACAGGGGATTATACAGATACGCAGTATTTT.

The V and J genes are TRBV3-1 (or the pseudogene TRBV3-2) and TRBJ2-1, with a tentative D call TRBD2 (6 bases). This CDR3 contains 13 residues. V was trimmed by 1 base and J by 15 bases, leaving 16 bases between them. The germline V gene has CDR1 LGHDT and CDR2 YNNKEL (reference sequence). The chain's CDR3 is CASSQAYRESLFF. The CDR3 bases are TGTGCCAGCAGCCAAGCTTACCGGGAGAGCTTGTTCTTC.

The J gene is TRBJ1-2, the V gene TRBV5-5, with D possibly TRBD1 on 6 matching bases. The V end was cut by 0 bases, the J end by 7 bases, with 13 bases between. Per the germline V gene, CDR1 is SGHKS and CDR2 is YYEKEE (reference sequence). This CDR3 region has 14 residues. CDR3: CASSLASGVSGYTF. The CDR3, as DNA: TGTGCCAGCAGCTTGGCGTCAGGGGTTTCTGGCTACACCTTC. Complete variable domain (other parts from reference TRBV5-5 and TRBJ1-2): DAGVTQSPTHLIKTRGQQVTLRCSPISGHKSVSWYQQVLGQGPQFIFQYYEKEERGRGNFPDRFSARQFPNYSSELNVNALLLGDSALYLCASSLASGVSGYTFGSGTRLTVV.

The chain links TRBV18 to TRBJ2-2; TRBD2 matches 9 bases. The CDR3 length is 16 residues. The germline CDR1 and CDR2 sequences are KGHSH and LQKENI. V lost 6 bases and J lost 5; bases outside the gene matches: 10. The CDR3, as DNA: TGTGCCAGCTCCCAGCGTATAGCGGGAGAGACCGGGGAGCTGTTTTTT. This sequence encodes CASSQRIAGETGELFF. The variable domain in full, with the rest retrieved from reference TRBV18 and TRBJ2-2, is NAGVMQNPRHLVRRRGQEARLRCSPMKGHSHVYWYRQLPEEGLKFMVYLQKENIIDESGMPKERFSAEFPKEGPSILRIQQVVRGDSAAYFCASSQRIAGETGELFFGEGSRLTVL.